This section outlines one T cell receptor (beta chain) sequence together with its context. The data stem from a study of T cell responses to AZD1222 COVID-19 vaccine. With 5 bases removed from V and 2 bases from J, the gap between germline ends came to 13 bases. Germline lookup yields CDR1 SGHTA and CDR2 FQGNSA. This CDR3 contains 15 residues. Profiled with immunoSEQ multiplex PCR; TCRdb holds only in-frame clones, not every one. The sample has some 140,000 clones; 88% are singletons. The chain recombines TRBV7-2 with TRBJ1-3, with D perhaps matching TRBD1 (5 bases). The TCR originated in an adult in good health. Sequenced material: peripheral blood, taken on day 0 of AZD1222 vaccination. The CDR3 sequence: CASSLQGVAGNTIYF. The CDR3 nucleotides are TGTGCCAGCAGCCTCCAGGGAGTCGCTGGAAACACCATATATTTT.